This TCR beta chain was found in a study of blood T cell repertoires in COVID-19. Study overall: The origin of the acute and convalescent COVID-19 samples was the United States, Italy and Spain. Nucleic acid was either cDNA or gDNA, and it came from T cells, B-cell-depleted T cells, or PBMCs.

This clone is a singleton in its sample. Per the original data handling: It was from reference gene primer amplification that nucleated cell counts were estimated. The repertoire was sequenced with immunoSEQ multiplex PCR; TCRdb's copy has only in-frame clones and lacks some. Clonal size and the V and J genes are those of that table, whereas D and trimming came from the DNA. The sample holds 20,000 to 25,000 clones; over 80% are singletons and the top ten take approximately 23%. The clonotype was recovered from a man aged 80 or over with active or convalescent COVID-19. The sequenced sample was peripheral blood.

CDR3 sequence: CATSRGDRGYGEQFF. The CDR3 DNA reads as TGTGCCACCAGCCGTGGGGACAGGGGGTACGGTGAGCAGTTCTTC. V and J are TRBV24-1 and TRBJ2-1, with 11 nucleotides matching TRBD1. Germline-derived CDR1 and CDR2 are KGHDR and SFDVKD. The V gene end was trimmed by 7 bases and the J gene end by 9 bases; junction bases not matched to a gene: 10. CDR3 length: 15 amino acids.